These T cell receptor beta chains were read from a single sample in a study of blood T cell repertoires in COVID-19. Sequencing used immunoSEQ multiplex PCR; TCRdb keeps in-frame clones, though not all of them. Among over 300,000 clones, roughly 85% were seen once, and the ten largest hold roughly 7%. Sequenced: peripheral blood. Receptors originate from a human donor in a cohort sampled during active COVID-19. The CDR3 runs from the conserved cysteine through the conserved F or W. D genes are given only for firm matches. Clone size is given for some rows only: seen once, a few or many times, or a class if the clone is expanded.

TRBV12-3/TRBV12-4,.,TRBJ1-1,.,TGTGCCAGCAGTTTAGCGCTGGGAGGGGGAGCTTTCTTT,CASSLALGGGAFF
TRBV9,TRBD2,TRBJ2-2,.,TGTGCCAGCAGCGTAGGGAGCGGGGAAGCGAACACCGGGGAGCTGTTTTTT,CASSVGSGEANTGELFF
TRBV9,.,TRBJ1-1,once,TGTGCCAGCACAACAGAGCAGATGGGCACTGAAGCTTTCTTT,CASTTEQMGTEAFF
TRBV9,TRBD2,TRBJ2-7,.,TGTGCCAGCAGCGGCGGGGGGGGAACCTACGAGCAGTACTTC,CASSGGGGTYEQYF
TRBV7-3,.,TRBJ2-3,.,TGTGCCAGCAGCTTAATGTGGCCGGGTACGCAGTATTTT,CASSLMWPGTQYF
TRBV30,TRBD1,TRBJ1-2,.,TGTGCCTGGAGTGTCGGGACAGACTATGGCTACACCTTC,CAWSVGTDYGYTF
TRBV27,.,TRBJ1-1,.,TGTGCCAGCAGTTTTATGGGGGCAGGGACTGAAGCTTTCTTT,CASSFMGAGTEAFF
TRBV20-1,.,TRBJ2-4,.,TGCAGTGCTAGTCAGGGAAACATTCAGTACTTC,CSASQGNIQYF
TRBV6-2/TRBV6-3,TRBD1,TRBJ1-5,.,TGTGCCAGCAGTCAGGGACAGGGGAATCAGCCCCAGCATTTT,CASSQGQGNQPQHF
TRBV9,.,TRBJ2-1,few,TGTGCCAGTGAGGGGGTGGATGAGCAGTTCTTC,CASEGVDEQFF
TRBV24-1,TRBD1,TRBJ2-7,few,TGTGCCAGAGGACAGGGGCATTGTGGTCTCTACGAGCAGTACTTC,CARGQGHCGLYEQYF
TRBV7-8,.,TRBJ2-7,.,TGTGCCAGCAGCTTAGGGCGGTCCAGGCTGGGGCGCGAGCAGTACTTC,CASSLGRSRLGREQYF
TRBV18,.,TRBJ2-3,.,TGTGCCAGCCGCACGCGCGGGGCGCAAGATACGCAGTATTTT,CASRTRGAQDTQYF
TRBV27,.,TRBJ1-1,.,TGTGCCAGCAGACCACAGGGGAACACTGAAGCTTTCTTT,CASRPQGNTEAFF
TRBV24-1,TRBD1,TRBJ2-5,.,TGTGCCACCAGTGATCCCAGGACAGGGAAAGAGACCCAGTACTTC,CATSDPRTGKETQYF
TRBV10-3,TRBD2,TRBJ2-1,.,TGTGCCATCAGGGGGGCGGGGGGCCCCTTCAATGAGCAGTTCTTC,CAIRGAGGPFNEQFF
TRBV6-5,TRBD1,TRBJ1-4,once,TGTGCCAGCAGGCAGGGGGCGTTCGGAGAAAAACTGTTTTTT,CASRQGAFGEKLFF
TRBV24-1,TRBD1,TRBJ2-2,.,TGTGCCACCAGTGAGGTCACAGGGGTGCGCGCCGGGGAGCTGTTTTTT,CATSEVTGVRAGELFF
TRBV18,.,TRBJ2-5,.,TGTGCCAGCTCACCGAACGGTAGGGGGGAGACCCAGTACTTC,CASSPNGRGETQYF
TRBV5-1,.,TRBJ2-7,.,TGCGCCAGCAGCCGAACCGGGATTCGGTACGAGCAGTACTTC,CASSRTGIRYEQYF
TRBV18,.,TRBJ2-7,.,TGTGCCAGCTCAAAGGACACTTTCTACGAGCAGTACTTC,CASSKDTFYEQYF
TRBV2,TRBD2,TRBJ2-1,few,TGTGCCAGCAGCGGGGGGGCGTCGTACAATGAGCAGTTCTTC,CASSGGASYNEQFF
TRBV7-2,TRBD1,TRBJ2-1,.,TGTGCCAGCAGCTTAGCGGGACAGGGCAACTTTGGGTCCTACAATGAGCAGTTCTTC,CASSLAGQGNFGSYNEQFF
TRBV11-1,.,TRBJ1-6,medium-sized,TGTGCCAGCAGCAAGCGACGGGATAATTCACCCCTCCACTTT,CASSKRRDNSPLHF